These 17 T cell receptor beta chains came from one sample sequenced in a study of identical twins. TCRdb re-called the 5' RACE reads through MiXCR, storing one row per CDR3 protein. Of some 100,000 distinct CDR3 sequences in the sample, 5.5% to 7% are singletons; the top ten hold 10% to 15%. The source material was memory T cells sorted from blood. These receptors all come from a woman aged 45-59 years in good health.

On this clonotype itself: One junction end does not reproduce the germline sequence, and a read error may be involved. This rearrangement joins TRBV6-1 to TRBJ1-2; D is undetermined. Germline assignment: CDR1 MNHNS and CDR2 SASEGT. CDR3 size: 13 residues. CDR3 in amino acids: CASSGAGPYGYTF. In DNA form, the CDR3 reads TGTGCTAGCAGTGGCGCGGGCCCCTATGGCTACACCTTC.

The V gene is TRBV19, the J gene TRBJ2-5; D may correspond to TRBD1 or TRBD2 (6 bases each). Looked up from germline, CDR1 is LNHDA and CDR2 is SQIVND (reference sequence). CDR3 length equals 12 residues. The ends were cut back, 10 bases at V and 4 bases at J, with 13 bases in the middle. This CDR3 is CATAEGGETQYF. CDR3 bases: TGTGCCACCGCTGAGGGGGGAGAGACCCAGTACTTC.

This clonotype was picked up many times. The J gene is TRBJ2-3, the V gene TRBV20-1, with a possible D match to TRBD1 (5 bases). The germline CDR1 and CDR2 sequences are DFQATT and SNEGSKA (reference sequence). CDR3 length: 14 amino acids. V was pared by 6 bases and J by 1 base, with 14 bases between. The DNA for the CDR3 is TGCAGTGCGGGCAGGGTGGTGGGCACAGATACGCAGTATTTT. It is translated as CSAGRVVGTDTQYF.

This clonotype was seen many times. The chain couples TRBV20-1 to TRBJ1-2, with a weak D call TRBD1 (6 bases). Trimming took off 0 bases at V and 8 bases at J, with 13 bases between the two ends. The CDR3 extends over 13 amino acids. CDR1 is DFQATT and CDR2 is SNEGSKA in the germline V gene (reference sequence). The DNA of the CDR3 is TGCAGTGCTAGAGATCTACAGGGTCGCGGCTACACCTTC. Translating gives CSARDLQGRGYTF.

This clonotype showed up just a few times. The chain combines TRBV20-1 with TRBJ2-5, with D maybe TRBD1 (5 bases). Trimming left V 3 bases short and J 0 bases short, with 17 bases between. The CDR3 spans 16 residues. Germline-derived CDR1 and CDR2 are DFQATT and SNEGSKA (reference sequence). The CDR3 sequence: CSARGQPPEYQETQYF. In DNA, the CDR3 is TGCAGTGCTAGGGGGCAGCCCCCGGAGTACCAAGAGACCCAGTACTTC.

This clonotype was found many times. The chain couples TRBV7-9 to TRBJ2-5; TRBD2 matches at 7 bases. The CDR3 is 15 amino acids. J gave up 2 bases and V 5 bases, and 8 bases lay outside the gene matches. The germline gives CDR1 SEHNR, CDR2 FQNEAQ (reference sequence). The CDR3 loop is CASSPKLAPQETQYF. CDR3 DNA sequence: TGTGCCAGCAGCCCGAAACTAGCGCCACAAGAGACCCAGTACTTC.

The genes are TRBV7-2 and TRBJ1-6, with a possible D match to TRBD1 (6 bases). The CDR3 loop spans 14 amino acids. Between the trimmed V and J ends, which lost 6 bases and 14 bases, there was a span of 20 bases. CDR1 is SGHTA and CDR2 is FQGNSA in the germline V gene. CDR3 in amino acids: CASSLGQSTFTLHF. The CDR3 DNA reads TGTGCCAGCAGTCTAGGACAGTCCACCTTCACCCTCCACTTT.

The chain recombines TRBV7-8 with TRBJ2-7, with D uncertain. The CDR3 has 13 residues. Germline V gene sequence: CDR1 SGHVS, CDR2 FQNEAQ. Trimming removed 1 base from V and 4 bases from J, with 8 bases in between. CDR3 in amino acids: CASSLVSGYEQYV. The CDR3 nucleotides read TGTGCCAGCAGCTTAGTGAGTGGGTACGAGCAGTACGTC.

This clonotype showed up many times. The chain links TRBV7-7 to TRBJ2-1; 11 bases match TRBD2. Germline V gene sequence: CDR1 SSHAT, CDR2 FNYEAQ (reference sequence). This CDR3 has 16 amino acids. V trimming: 5 bases; J trimming: 9 bases; junction bases outside the gene matches: 12. DNA for the CDR3: TGTGCCAGCAGCCCATCCCCCTTAGCGGGGGGGGGTGAGCAGTTCTTC. The encoded protein is CASSPSPLAGGGEQFF.

Many counts were recorded for this clonotype. This chain links TRBV2 with TRBJ2-3, with TRBD2 as a possible D gene (5 bases). From germline, CDR1 is SNHLY and CDR2 FYNNEI. V gave up 8 bases and J gave up 5 bases, with 8 bases separating them. The CDR3 runs 11 residues. CDR3 sequence (DNA): TGTGCCAGCGGGAGAGGAGATACGCAGTATTTT. Its protein product is CASGRGDTQYF.

This clonotype showed up just a few times. J is TRBJ2-1 and V is TRBV6-2 or TRBV6-3; tentatively, D is TRBD2 (6 bases). The CDR3 runs 13 residues. V was cut by 6 bases and J by 6 bases, with 12 bases left in between. CDR1 is MNHEY, CDR2 SVGEGT, per germline. Written as DNA, the CDR3 is TGTGCCAGCAGGGGGACTCCCGGCAATGAGCAGTTCTTC. This gives the protein CASRGTPGNEQFF.

This clonotype was seen many times. This chain connects TRBV10-3 to TRBJ2-2, with a weak D call TRBD2 (6 bases). V was shortened by 7 bases and J by 5 bases, with 17 bases between the two germline ends. The CDR3 has 15 residues. Germline assignment: CDR1 ENHRY and CDR2 SYGVKD. The CDR3 DNA is TGTGCCATCATGACGGGAGCCCTTGGTACCGGGGAGCTGTTTTTT. Amino acid sequence: CAIMTGALGTGELFF.

This clonotype came up many times. The rearrangement joins TRBV5-1 to TRBJ2-3, with D perhaps TRBD2 (6 bases). Germline CDR1 and CDR2: SGHRS and YFSETQ. The CDR3 is made up of 16 amino acids. V was pared by 2 bases and J by 0 bases, with 13 bases between. The CDR3 DNA reads as TGCGCCAGCAGCTTACCCCTAGGGACTAGCACAGATACGCAGTATTTT. It yields the protein CASSLPLGTSTDTQYF.

The V gene is TRBV4-2, the J gene TRBJ1-2; D gene ambiguous. Germline V gene data show CDR1 as LGHNA and CDR2 as YNFKEQ. The CDR3 runs 12 residues. V was shortened by 1 base and J by 4 bases, with 4 bases between the two germline ends. The CDR3 is CASSQGAYGYTF. The CDR3 bases are TGTGCCAGCAGCCAAGGAGCCTATGGCTACACCTTC.

This sequence joins TRBV7-9 and TRBJ2-7; tentative D call: TRBD2 (6 bases). The V end lost 5 bases, the J end lost 5 bases, and 13 bases lay between the germline ends. The CDR3 runs to 13 residues. The germline CDR1 and CDR2 sequences are SEHNR and FQNEAQ (reference sequence). This CDR3 reads CASSAGGRNEQYF. The CDR3 DNA follows: TGTGCCAGCAGCGCCGGGGGTCGGAACGAGCAGTACTTC.

The chain employs TRBV11-2 and TRBJ2-1; 13 positions match TRBD2. V lost 6 bases and J lost 9; bases outside the gene matches: 5. The CDR3 runs 14 residues. CDR1 and CDR2 from the germline V gene are SGHAT and FQNNGV. CDR3: CASRGLAGVREQFF. The CDR3 bases are TGTGCCAGCAGAGGACTAGCGGGAGTACGTGAGCAGTTCTTC.

This clonotype was detected ten times or more. The chain carries TRBV20-1 and TRBJ1-2; TRBD1 might be the D (6 bases). Germline V gene data show CDR1 as DFQATT and CDR2 as SNEGSKA (reference sequence). The V and J ends lost 0 bases and 4 bases respectively, with 15 bases between them. The CDR3 has 15 amino acids. The CDR3 region has the DNA TGCAGTGCTAGAGATCCGGGGGCTTCCGCCTATGGCTACACCTTC. This sequence encodes CSARDPGASAYGYTF.